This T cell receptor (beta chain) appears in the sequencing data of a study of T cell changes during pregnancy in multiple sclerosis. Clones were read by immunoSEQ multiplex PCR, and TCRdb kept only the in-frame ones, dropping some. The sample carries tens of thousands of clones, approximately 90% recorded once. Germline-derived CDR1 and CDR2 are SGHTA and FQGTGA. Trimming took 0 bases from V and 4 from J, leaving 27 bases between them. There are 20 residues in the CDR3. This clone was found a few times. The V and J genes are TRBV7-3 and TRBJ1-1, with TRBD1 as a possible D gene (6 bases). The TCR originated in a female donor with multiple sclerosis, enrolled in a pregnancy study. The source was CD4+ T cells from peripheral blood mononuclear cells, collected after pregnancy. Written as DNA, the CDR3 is TGTGCCAGCAGCTTAACTTCGGGGGGGCAGCCAAAATCCAAGAGCACTGAAGCTTTCTTT. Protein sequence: CASSLTSGGQPKSKSTEAFF. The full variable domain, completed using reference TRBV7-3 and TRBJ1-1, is GAGVSQTPSNKVTEKGKYVELRCDPISGHTALYWYRQSLGQGPEFLIYFQGTGAADDSGLPNDRFFAVRPEGSVSTLKIQRTERGDSAVYLCASSLTSGGQPKSKSTEAFFGQGTRLTVV.